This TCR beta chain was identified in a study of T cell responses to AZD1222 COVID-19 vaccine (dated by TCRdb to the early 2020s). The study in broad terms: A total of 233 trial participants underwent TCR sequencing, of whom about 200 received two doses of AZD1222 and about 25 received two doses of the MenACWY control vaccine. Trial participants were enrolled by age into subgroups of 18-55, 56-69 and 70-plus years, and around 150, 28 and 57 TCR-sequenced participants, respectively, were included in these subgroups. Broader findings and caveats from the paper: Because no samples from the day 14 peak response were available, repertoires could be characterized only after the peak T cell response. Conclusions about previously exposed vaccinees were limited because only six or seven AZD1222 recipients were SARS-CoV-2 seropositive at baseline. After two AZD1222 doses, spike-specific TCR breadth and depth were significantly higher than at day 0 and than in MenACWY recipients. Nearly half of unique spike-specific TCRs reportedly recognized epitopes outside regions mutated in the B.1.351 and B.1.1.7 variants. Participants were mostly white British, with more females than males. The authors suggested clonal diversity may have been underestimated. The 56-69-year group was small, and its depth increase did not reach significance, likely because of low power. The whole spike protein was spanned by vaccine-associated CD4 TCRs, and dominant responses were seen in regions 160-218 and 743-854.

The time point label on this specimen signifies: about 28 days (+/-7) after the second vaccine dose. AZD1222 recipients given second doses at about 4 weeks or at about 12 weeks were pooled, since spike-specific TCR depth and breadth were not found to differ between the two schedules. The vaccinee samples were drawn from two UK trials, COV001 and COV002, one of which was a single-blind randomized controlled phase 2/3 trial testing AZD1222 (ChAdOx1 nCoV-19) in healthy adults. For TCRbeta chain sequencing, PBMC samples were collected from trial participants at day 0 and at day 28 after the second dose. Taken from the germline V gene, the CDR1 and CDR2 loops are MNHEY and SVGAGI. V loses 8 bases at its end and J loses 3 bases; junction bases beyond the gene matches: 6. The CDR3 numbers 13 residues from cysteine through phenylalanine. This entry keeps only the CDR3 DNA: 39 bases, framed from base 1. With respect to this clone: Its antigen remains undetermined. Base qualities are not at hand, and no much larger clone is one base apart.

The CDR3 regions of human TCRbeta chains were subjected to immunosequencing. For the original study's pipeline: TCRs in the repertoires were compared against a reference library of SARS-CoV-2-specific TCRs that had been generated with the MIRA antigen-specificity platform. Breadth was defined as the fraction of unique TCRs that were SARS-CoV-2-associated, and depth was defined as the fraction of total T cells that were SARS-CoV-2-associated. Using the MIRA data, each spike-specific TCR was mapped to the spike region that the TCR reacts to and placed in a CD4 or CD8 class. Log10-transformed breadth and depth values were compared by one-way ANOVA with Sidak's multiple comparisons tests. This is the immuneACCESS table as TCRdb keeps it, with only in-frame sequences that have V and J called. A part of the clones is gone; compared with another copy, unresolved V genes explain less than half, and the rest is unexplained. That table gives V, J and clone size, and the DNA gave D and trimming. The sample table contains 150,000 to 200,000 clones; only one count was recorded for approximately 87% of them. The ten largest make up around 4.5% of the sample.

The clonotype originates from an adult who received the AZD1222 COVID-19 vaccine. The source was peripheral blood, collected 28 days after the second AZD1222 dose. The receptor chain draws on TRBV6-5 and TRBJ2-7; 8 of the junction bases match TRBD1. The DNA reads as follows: TGTGCCAGCGGATATACAGGGGGCTACGAGCAGTACTTC. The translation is CASGYTGGYEQYF.